A single sample gave rise to the 3 T cell receptor beta chains below, sequenced in a study of blood T cell repertoires in COVID-19 (TCRdb year 2020). Library preparation used the immunoSEQ multiplex PCR assay. The immuneACCESS repertoire file appears here via TCRdb, limited to in-frame rearrangements. These files lack a portion of the clones; in checked studies, under half of the deficit traces to unresolved V genes, and the cause of the others is not known. The sample table lists under 200,000 clones, more than 60% of them with a count of one. The leading ten clones occupy approximately 2.8% of the sample. The specimen sequenced was peripheral blood. The receptor set was obtained from a man between 65 and 80 years old with acute or convalescent COVID-19.

This chain uses TRBV18 with TRBJ1-5, with D perhaps TRBD1 (6 bases). With 0 bases removed from V and 11 bases from J, the gap between germline ends came to 14 bases. The CDR3 has 14 amino acids. In germline, CDR1 is KGHSH, CDR2 LQKENI. The chain's CDR3 is CASSPPGLEGAQHF. The CDR3 region has the DNA TGTGCCAGCTCACCACCCGGTCTAGAGGGGGCCCAGCATTTT. Drawing the rest from reference TRBV18 and TRBJ1-5, the complete variable domain is NAGVMQNPRHLVRRRGQEARLRCSPMKGHSHVYWYRQLPEEGLKFMVYLQKENIIDESGMPKERFSAEFPKEGPSILRIQQVVRGDSAAYFCASSPPGLEGAQHFGDGTRLSIL.

The chain is built from TRBV6-2 or TRBV6-3 and TRBJ2-3, with 7 positions matching TRBD1. After removal of 7 bases from V and 3 bases from J, the junction contained 13 bases not matched to a gene. The CDR3 runs 16 residues. Germline CDR1 MNHEY, CDR2 SVGEGT. Here the CDR3 reads CASTPNRGWETDTQYF. CDR3 nucleotides: TGTGCCAGCACCCCAAACAGGGGTTGGGAGACAGATACGCAGTATTTT.

The chain carries TRBV5-6 and TRBJ1-2, with 8 bases that match TRBD1. The CDR3 loop spans 15 amino acids. CDR1 and CDR2 from the germline V gene are SGHDT and YYEEEE. V lost 4 bases and J lost 4; bases outside the gene matches: 9. The CDR3, as DNA: TGTGCCAGCAGCGTCCCAGGACAGGGAGGCTATGGCTACACCTTC. Its protein product is CASSVPGQGGYGYTF.